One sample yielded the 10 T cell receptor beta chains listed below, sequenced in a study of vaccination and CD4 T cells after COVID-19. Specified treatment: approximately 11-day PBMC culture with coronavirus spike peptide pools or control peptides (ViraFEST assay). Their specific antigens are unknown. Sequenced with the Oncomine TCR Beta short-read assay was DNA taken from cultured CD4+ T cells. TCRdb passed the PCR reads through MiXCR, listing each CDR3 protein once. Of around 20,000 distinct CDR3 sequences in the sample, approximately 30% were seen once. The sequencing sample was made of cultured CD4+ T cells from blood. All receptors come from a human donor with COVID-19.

CDR3 residues: CASSLVGGASYNEQFF. In DNA form, the CDR3 reads TGCGCCAGCAGCTTGGTAGGCGGGGCTTCCTACAATGAGCAGTTCTTC. The chain employs TRBV5-1 and TRBJ2-1, with D possibly matching TRBD2 (6 bases). The CDR3 consists of 16 residues. Trimming pared 0 bases from V and 1 base from J, leaving 11 bases between. The germline V gene has CDR1 SGHRS and CDR2 YFSETQ.

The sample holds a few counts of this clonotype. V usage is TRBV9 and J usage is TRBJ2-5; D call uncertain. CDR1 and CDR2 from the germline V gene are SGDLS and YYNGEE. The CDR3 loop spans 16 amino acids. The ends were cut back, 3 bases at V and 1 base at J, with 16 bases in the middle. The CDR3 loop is CASSAPGAAGQETQYF. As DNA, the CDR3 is TGTGCCAGCAGCGCCCCGGGCGCGGCCGGCCAAGAGACCCAGTACTTC.

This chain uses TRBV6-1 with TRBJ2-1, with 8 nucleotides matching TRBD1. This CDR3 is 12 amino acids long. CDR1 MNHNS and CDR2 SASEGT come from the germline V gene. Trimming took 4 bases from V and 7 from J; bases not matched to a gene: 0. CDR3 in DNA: TGTGCCAGCAGTGGACAGGGGAATGAGCAGTTCTTC. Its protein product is CASSGQGNEQFF.

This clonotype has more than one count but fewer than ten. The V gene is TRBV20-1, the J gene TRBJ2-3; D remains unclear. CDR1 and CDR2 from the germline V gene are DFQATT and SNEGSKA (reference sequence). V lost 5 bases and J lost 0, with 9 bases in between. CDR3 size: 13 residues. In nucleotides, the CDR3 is TGCAGTGCTCGTCCCCCCAGCACAGATACGCAGTATTTT. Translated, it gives CSARPPSTDTQYF.

The CDR3 spells CASKEGTDTQYF. As DNA, the CDR3 is TGTGCCAGCAAGGAGGGCACAGATACGCAGTATTTT. V and J are TRBV2 and TRBJ2-3, with D maybe TRBD2 (5 bases). This CDR3 is 12 amino acids long. V lost 7 bases and J lost 1, with 6 bases in between. Germline V lookup: CDR1 SNHLY, CDR2 FYNNEI. Supplemented by reference TRBV2 and TRBJ2-3, the full variable domain reads EPEVTQTPSHQVTQMGQEVILRCVPISNHLYFYWYRQILGQKVEFLVSFYNNEISEKSEIFDDQFSVERPDGSNFTLKIRSTKLEDSAMYFCASKEGTDTQYFGPGTRLTVL.

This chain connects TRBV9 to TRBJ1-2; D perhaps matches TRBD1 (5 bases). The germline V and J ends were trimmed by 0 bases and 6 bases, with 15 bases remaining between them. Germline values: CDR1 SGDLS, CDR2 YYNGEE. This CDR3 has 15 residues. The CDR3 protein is CASSVERGGSNGYTF. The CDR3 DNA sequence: TGTGCCAGCAGCGTAGAGAGGGGAGGGTCGAATGGCTACACCTTC.

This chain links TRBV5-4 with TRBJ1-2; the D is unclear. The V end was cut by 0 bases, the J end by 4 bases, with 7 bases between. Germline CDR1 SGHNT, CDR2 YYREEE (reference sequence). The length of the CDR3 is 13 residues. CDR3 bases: TGTGCCAGCAGCTTGGTCGGGGTCTATGGCTACACCTTC. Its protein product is CASSLVGVYGYTF.

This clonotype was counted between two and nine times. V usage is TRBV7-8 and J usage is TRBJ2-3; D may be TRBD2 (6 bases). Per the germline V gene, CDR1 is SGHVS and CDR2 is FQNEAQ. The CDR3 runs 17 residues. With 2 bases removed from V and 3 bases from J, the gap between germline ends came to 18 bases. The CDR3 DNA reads TGTGCCAGCAGCTTACTGGATGGCGGGGATGGAACAGATACGCAGTATTTT. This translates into CASSLLDGGDGTDTQYF.

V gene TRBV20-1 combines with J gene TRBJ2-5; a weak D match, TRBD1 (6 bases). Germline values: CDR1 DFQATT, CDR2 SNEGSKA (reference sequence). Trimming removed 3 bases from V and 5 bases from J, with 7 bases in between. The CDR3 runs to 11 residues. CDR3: CSASQGETQYF. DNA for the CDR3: TGCAGTGCTAGCCAGGGGGAGACCCAGTACTTC.

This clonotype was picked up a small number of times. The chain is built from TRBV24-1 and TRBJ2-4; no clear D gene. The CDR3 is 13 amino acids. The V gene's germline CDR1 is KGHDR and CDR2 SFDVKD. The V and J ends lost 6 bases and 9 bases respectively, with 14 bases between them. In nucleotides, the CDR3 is TGTGCCACCAGTTTTGAAGATTGGGGCATTCAGTACTTC. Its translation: CATSFEDWGIQYF.